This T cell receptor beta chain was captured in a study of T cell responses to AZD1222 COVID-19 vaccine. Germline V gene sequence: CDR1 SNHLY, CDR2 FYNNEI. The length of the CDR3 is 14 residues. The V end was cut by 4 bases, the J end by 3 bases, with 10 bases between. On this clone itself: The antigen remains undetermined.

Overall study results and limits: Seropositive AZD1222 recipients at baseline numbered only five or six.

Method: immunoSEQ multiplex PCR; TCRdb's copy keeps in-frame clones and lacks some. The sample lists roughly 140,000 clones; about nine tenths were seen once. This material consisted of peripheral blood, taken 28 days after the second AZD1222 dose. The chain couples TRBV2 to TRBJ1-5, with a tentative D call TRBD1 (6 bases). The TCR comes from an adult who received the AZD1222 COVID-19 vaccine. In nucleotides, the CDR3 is TGTGCCAGCAGTGGACAGGCAATCAATCAGCCCCAGCATTTT. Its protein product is CASSGQAINQPQHF.